Reported below is one T cell receptor (beta chain). The antigen remains unidentified. Germline and junction disagree at one end, which may indicate a read error. The CDR3 loop spans 14 amino acids. The germline CDR1 and CDR2 sequences are SGHRS and YFSETQ. The assay was immunoSEQ multiplex PCR, and TCRdb's table has in-frame clones only and misses some. The sample includes about 2.4 million clones, about 92% of them seen just once. These data come from a study of shared clonotypes between healthy human individuals. Across the whole study: Researchers drew samples from two women and a few men aged 18 to 49.

General study points: Lower generation probabilities were found for non-shared clonotypes than for those shared by all four donors. The expectation was that sequencing depth would affect clonotype sharing among donors.

V gene TRBV5-1 combines with J gene TRBJ1-1; 9 bases agree with TRBD1. The TCR comes from a man aged 18 to 30 in good health. Sequencing used naive CD4+ T cells sorted from blood. Subset denoted: CD45RA+ positively selected. CDR3 sequence reads: CASRLGQGNTEAFF. In DNA form, the CDR3 reads TGCGCCAGCAGGTTGGGACAGGGCAACACTGAAGCTTTCTTT.